The rows below give T cell receptor beta chains drawn from one sample of a study of blood T cell repertoires in COVID-19. The method was immunoSEQ multiplex PCR; TCRdb's version includes in-frame clones alone and lacks a portion of them. The profile covers about 400,000 clones, with 88% appearing a single time and roughly 2% taken by the ten largest. Sequenced sample: PBMCs or T cells enriched from blood (not recorded which). Source of these receptors: a woman in her forties with acute COVID-19. Both conserved end residues are part of each CDR3. The D gene is left open where the match is weak. Some rows mark clone size as missing; the rest say once, few, many or name a class of expanded clone.

NA	TRBV9	TRBJ1-6	NA	CASSVGWSSSYNSPLHF	TGTGCCAGCAGCGTAGGGTGGTCCAGCTCCTATAATTCACCCCTCCACTTT
NA	TRBV5-1	TRBJ1-2	NA	CASSLGPQSGYTF	TGCGCCAGCAGCTTGGGCCCCCAGTCGGGCTACACCTTC
NA	TRBV24-1	TRBJ1-2	NA	CATSRTVLSLKYGYTF	TGTGCCACCAGCCGGACAGTTCTATCTCTAAAGTATGGCTACACCTTC
NA	TRBV6-5	TRBJ1-5	NA	CASSYSAAVSNQPQHF	TGTGCCAGCAGTTATTCGGCGGCTGTTAGCAATCAGCCCCAGCATTTT
NA	TRBV7-9	TRBJ1-1	NA	CASSKGLEGTEAFF	TGTGCCAGCAGCAAGGGATTGGAGGGGACTGAAGCTTTCTTT
TRBD1	TRBV7-8	TRBJ2-5	NA	CASNWDRGPGTQYF	TGTGCCAGCAATTGGGACAGGGGGCCAGGGACCCAGTACTTC
NA	TRBV3-1/TRBV3-2	TRBJ1-6	NA	CASSRDRLNSPLHF	TGTGCCAGCAGCCGCGACAGGTTGAATTCACCCCTCCACTTT
NA	TRBV12-3/TRBV12-4	TRBJ1-1	NA	CASTGGNAEAFF	TGTGCCAGCACTGGCGGGAACGCTGAAGCTTTCTTT
NA	TRBV30	TRBJ1-2	NA	CALILGLIKPNRLNYGYTF	TGTGCCCTCATATTGGGACTAATTAAACCCAACAGGTTAAACTATGGCTACACCTTC
TRBD1	TRBV2	TRBJ1-6	NA	CASRGTGGISYNSPLHF	TGTGCCAGCAGGGGGACAGGGGGCATAAGCTATAATTCACCCCTCCACTTT
NA	TRBV5-1	TRBJ1-4	NA	CASSLWGGEKLFF	TGCGCCAGCAGCTTGTGGGGGGGCGAAAAACTGTTTTTT
NA	TRBV5-6	TRBJ2-5	NA	CASSFPGTQETQYF	TGTGCCAGCAGCTTTCCAGGCACCCAAGAGACCCAGTACTTC
TRBD1	TRBV3-1/TRBV3-2	TRBJ2-7	NA	CASSPVPSGQATEQYF	TGTGCCAGCAGCCCCGTTCCCTCGGGACAGGCTACCGAGCAGTACTTC
NA	TRBV2	TRBJ2-2	NA	CASKGGTGELFF	TGTGCCAGTAAAGGGGGTACCGGGGAGCTGTTTTTT
NA	TRBV29-1	TRBJ2-7	NA	CSVEGQSNYEQYF	TGCAGCGTTGAAGGACAGTCGAATTACGAGCAGTACTTC
TRBD1	TRBV2	TRBJ1-2	NA	CASNNRGFGGYTF	TGTGCCAGCAATAACAGGGGTTTTGGCGGCTACACCTTC
NA	TRBV11-2	TRBJ1-2	few	CASSLGYWGGALGYTF	TGTGCCAGCAGCTTAGGATATTGGGGGGGGGCCCTTGGCTACACCTTC
TRBD2	TRBV3-1/TRBV3-2	TRBJ2-5	NA	CASSVSGGTQETQYF	TGTGCCAGCAGTGTTAGCGGGGGGACACAAGAGACCCAGTACTTC
NA	TRBV2	TRBJ2-3	NA	CASTGTLSWTDTQYF	TGTGCCAGCACCGGGACACTTTCGTGGACAGATACGCAGTATTTT
NA	TRBV6-2/TRBV6-3	TRBJ1-1	NA	CASSYYDRNTEAFF	TGTGCCAGCAGTTACTATGACAGAAACACTGAAGCTTTCTTT
NA	TRBV19	TRBJ1-2	once	CASRPTGSPNYGYTF	TGTGCCAGTAGGCCGACAGGAAGCCCTAACTATGGCTACACCTTC
NA	TRBV7-9	TRBJ1-1	once	CASSLQGVEAFF	TGTGCCAGCAGTTTACAAGGGGTTGAAGCTTTCTTT
NA	TRBV10-1	TRBJ1-3	NA	CGNVGAISGNTIYF	TGCGGAAACGTAGGGGCCATCTCTGGAAACACCATATATTTT
TRBD1	TRBV27	TRBJ1-4	NA	CASSSRQGPVNEKLFF	TGTGCCAGCAGTTCCCGACAGGGGCCGGTTAATGAAAAACTGTTTTTT
TRBD1	TRBV5-4	TRBJ1-1	NA	CASSLGRQGGQPEAFF	TGTGCCAGCAGCTTGGGCAGACAGGGCGGGCAGCCTGAAGCTTTCTTT
TRBD2	TRBV5-1	TRBJ2-2	once	CASSLGLAPGELFF	TGCGCCAGCAGCTTGGGACTAGCGCCCGGGGAGCTGTTTTTT
TRBD1	TRBV7-2	TRBJ1-2	NA	CASSFTGGGPYGYTF	TGTGCCAGCAGCTTTACAGGGGGTGGTCCCTATGGCTACACCTTC
NA	TRBV6-5	TRBJ1-1	NA	CASSYSNKKAFF	TGTGCCAGCAGTTATTCCAACAAGAAAGCTTTCTTT
NA	TRBV19	TRBJ1-1	NA	CASSQGQGTEAFF	TGTGCCAGTAGTCAGGGGCAGGGAACTGAAGCTTTCTTT
TRBD1	TRBV5-4	TRBJ2-1	NA	CASSLYQGAFNEQFF	TGTGCCAGCAGCTTGTATCAGGGGGCGTTCAATGAGCAGTTCTTC
TRBD1	TRBV2	TRBJ1-3	NA	CASSEGTGDSGNTIYF	TGTGCCAGCAGTGAAGGGACAGGAGACTCTGGAAACACCATATATTTT
NA	TRBV6-4	TRBJ2-3	NA	CASSLTSTSTDTQYF	TGTGCCAGCAGTCTGACCTCGACTAGCACAGATACGCAGTATTTT
NA	TRBV15	TRBJ1-2	NA	CATSRPRGDGYTF	TGTGCCACCAGCAGACCCCGAGGAGATGGCTACACCTTC
TRBD2	TRBV3-1/TRBV3-2	TRBJ2-5	NA	CASSQDSGGRKTQYF	TGTGCCAGCAGCCAAGACTCGGGGGGGCGGAAGACCCAGTACTTC
NA	TRBV5-1	TRBJ2-2	few	CASSLGTAGTGELFF	TGCGCCAGCAGCTTAGGAACAGCTGGGACCGGGGAGCTGTTTTTT
NA	TRBV2	TRBJ2-1	NA	CASNDNSYNEQFF	TGTGCCAGCAACGACAACTCCTACAATGAGCAGTTCTTC
NA	TRBV29-1	TRBJ2-5	NA	CSVAGAQETQYF	TGCAGCGTTGCAGGTGCTCAAGAGACCCAGTACTTC
NA	TRBV11-3	TRBJ2-2	once	CASSLTRHGELFF	TGTGCCAGCAGCCTAACCCGACACGGGGAGCTGTTTTTT
TRBD2	TRBV7-2	TRBJ2-3	few	CASSPRLAGPRTDTQYF	TGTGCCAGCAGCCCAAGACTAGCGGGCCCTCGCACAGATACGCAGTATTTT
NA	TRBV7-2	TRBJ2-5	NA	CASSSSLGLLETQYF	TGTGCCAGCAGCTCTAGCTTAGGATTGCTAGAGACCCAGTACTTC
NA	TRBV5-1	TRBJ1-2	many	CASGGIHGYTF	TGCGCCAGCGGAGGAATACATGGCTACACCTTC
NA	TRBV25-1	TRBJ2-3	NA	CASSEGHLGGTPDTQYF	TGTGCCAGCAGTGAAGGGCATCTAGGCGGGACTCCAGATACGCAGTATTTT
NA	TRBV7-8	TRBJ1-1	NA	CASSLARIRVMNTEAFF	TGTGCCAGCAGCTTAGCGCGCATCAGGGTAATGAACACTGAAGCTTTCTTT
NA	TRBV29-1	TRBJ1-1	NA	CSVVGRGNTEAFF	TGCAGCGTTGTGGGTCGCGGGAACACTGAAGCTTTCTTT